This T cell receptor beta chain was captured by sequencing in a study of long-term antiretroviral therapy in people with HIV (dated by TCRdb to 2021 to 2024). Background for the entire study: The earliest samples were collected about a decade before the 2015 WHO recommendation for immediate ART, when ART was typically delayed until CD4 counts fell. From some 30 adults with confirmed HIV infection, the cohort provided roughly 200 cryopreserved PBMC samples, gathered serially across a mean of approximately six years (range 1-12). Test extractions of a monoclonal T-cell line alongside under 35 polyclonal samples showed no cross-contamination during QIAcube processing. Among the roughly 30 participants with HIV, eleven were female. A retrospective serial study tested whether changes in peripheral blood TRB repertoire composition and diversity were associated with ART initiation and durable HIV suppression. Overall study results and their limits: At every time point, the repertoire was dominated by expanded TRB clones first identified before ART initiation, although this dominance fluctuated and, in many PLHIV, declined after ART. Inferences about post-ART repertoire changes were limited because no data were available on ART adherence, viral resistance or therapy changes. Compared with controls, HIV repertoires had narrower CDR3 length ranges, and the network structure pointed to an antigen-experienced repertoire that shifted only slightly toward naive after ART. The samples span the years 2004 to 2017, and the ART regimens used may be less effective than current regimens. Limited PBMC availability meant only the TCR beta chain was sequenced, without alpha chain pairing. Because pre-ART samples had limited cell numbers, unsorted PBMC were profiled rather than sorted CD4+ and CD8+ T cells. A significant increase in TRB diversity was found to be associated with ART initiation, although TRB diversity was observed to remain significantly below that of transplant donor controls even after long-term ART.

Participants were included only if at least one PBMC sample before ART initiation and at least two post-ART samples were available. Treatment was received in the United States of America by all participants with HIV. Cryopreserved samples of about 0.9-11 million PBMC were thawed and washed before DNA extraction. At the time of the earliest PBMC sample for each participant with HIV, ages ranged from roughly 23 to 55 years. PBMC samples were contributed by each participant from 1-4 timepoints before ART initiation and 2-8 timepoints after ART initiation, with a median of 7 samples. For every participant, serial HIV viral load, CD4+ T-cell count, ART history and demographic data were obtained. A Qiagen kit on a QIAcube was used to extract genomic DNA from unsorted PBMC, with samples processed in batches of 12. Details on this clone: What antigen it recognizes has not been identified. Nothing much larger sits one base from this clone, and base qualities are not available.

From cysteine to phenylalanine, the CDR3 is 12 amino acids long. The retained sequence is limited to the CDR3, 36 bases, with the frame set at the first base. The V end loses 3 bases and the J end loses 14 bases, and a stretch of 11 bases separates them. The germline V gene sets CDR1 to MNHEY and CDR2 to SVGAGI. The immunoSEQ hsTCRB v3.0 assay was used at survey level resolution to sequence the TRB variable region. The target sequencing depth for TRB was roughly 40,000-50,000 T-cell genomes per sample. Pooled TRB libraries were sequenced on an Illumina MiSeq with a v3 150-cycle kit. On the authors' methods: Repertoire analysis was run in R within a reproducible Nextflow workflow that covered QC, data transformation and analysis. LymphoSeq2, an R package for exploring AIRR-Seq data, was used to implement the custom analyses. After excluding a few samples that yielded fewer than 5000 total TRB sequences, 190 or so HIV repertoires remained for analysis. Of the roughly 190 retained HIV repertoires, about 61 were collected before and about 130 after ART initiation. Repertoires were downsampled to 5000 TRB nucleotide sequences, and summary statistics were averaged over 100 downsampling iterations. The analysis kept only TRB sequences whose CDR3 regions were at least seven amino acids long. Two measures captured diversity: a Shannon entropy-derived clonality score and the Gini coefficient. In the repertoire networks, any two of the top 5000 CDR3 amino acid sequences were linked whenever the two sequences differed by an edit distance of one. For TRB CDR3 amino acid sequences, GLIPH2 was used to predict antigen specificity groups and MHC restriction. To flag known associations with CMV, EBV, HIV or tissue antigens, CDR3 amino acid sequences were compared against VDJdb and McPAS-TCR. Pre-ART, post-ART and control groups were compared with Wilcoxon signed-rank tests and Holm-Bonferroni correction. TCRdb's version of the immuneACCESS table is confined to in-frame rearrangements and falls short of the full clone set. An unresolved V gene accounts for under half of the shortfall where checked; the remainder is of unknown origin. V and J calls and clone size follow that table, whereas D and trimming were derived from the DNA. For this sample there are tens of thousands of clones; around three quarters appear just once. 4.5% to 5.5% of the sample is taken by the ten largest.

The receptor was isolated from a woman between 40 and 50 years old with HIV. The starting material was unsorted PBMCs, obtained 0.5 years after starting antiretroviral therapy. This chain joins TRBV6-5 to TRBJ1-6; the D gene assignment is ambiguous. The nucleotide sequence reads TGTGCCAGCAGTTATGGTAGTGGGGCCCTCCACTTT. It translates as CASSYGSGALHF.